Following are 5 T cell receptor beta chains from one sample sequenced in a study of T cell responses to AZD1222 COVID-19 vaccine. TCRdb's table, derived via immunoSEQ multiplex PCR, lists solely in-frame clones and lacks some. The data contain about 140,000 clones, about 91% of them seen just once; the ten biggest clones take up 4.7%. The source material was peripheral blood, sampled on day 0 of AZD1222 vaccination. These receptors came from an adult in good health.

The chain couples TRBV9 to TRBJ2-1; tentative D call: TRBD2 (6 bases). This CDR3 contains 15 residues. Germline V gives CDR1 SGDLS, CDR2 YYNGEE. V lost 7 bases, J lost 7 bases, and 21 bases lay in between. Here the CDR3 reads CASDPVSGEVNEQFF. The CDR3 bases are TGTGCCAGCGACCCCGTTTCCGGGGAGGTAAATGAGCAGTTCTTC.

The genes are TRBV3-1 (or the pseudogene TRBV3-2) and TRBJ1-6; D possibly corresponds to TRBD1 (5 bases). Trimming shortened V by 3 bases and J by 4 bases, and 10 bases separated the two germline ends. CDR1 is LGHDT, CDR2 YNNKEL, per germline (reference sequence). CDR3 size: 15 residues. For the CDR3, the DNA is TGTGCCAGCAGCCAGAAGACAGTTTATAATTCACCCCTCCACTTT. Amino acids: CASSQKTVYNSPLHF.

V gene TRBV30 combines with J gene TRBJ2-1; TRBD2 is a possible D gene (6 bases). This CDR3 is 14 amino acids long. With 4 bases removed from V and 2 bases from J, the gap between germline ends came to 12 bases. Per germline, CDR1 GTSNPN and CDR2 SVGIG (reference sequence). The CDR3 bases are TGTGCCTGGATGGGCGGGGTGCCCTACAATGAGCAGTTCTTC. It translates to CAWMGGVPYNEQFF.

The chain couples TRBV2 to TRBJ2-7; the D is unclear. Germline CDR1 is SNHLY and CDR2 is FYNNEI. V lost 5 bases to trimming and J lost 5 bases, with 10 bases between them. The CDR3 has 12 amino acids. The CDR3 DNA follows: TGTGCCAGCAGTATCCGTATCAACGAGCAGTACTTC. Translating gives CASSIRINEQYF.

The CDR3 sequence: CASSGWGGDNSNQPQHF. The CDR3 bases are TGTGCCAGCAGTGGGTGGGGAGGGGACAATAGCAATCAGCCCCAGCATTTT. The chain carries TRBV2 and TRBJ1-5, with a weak D call TRBD1 (6 bases). The CDR3 runs 17 residues. CDR1 is SNHLY, CDR2 FYNNEI, per germline. Trimming stripped 4 bases from V and 0 bases from J, with 16 bases between.